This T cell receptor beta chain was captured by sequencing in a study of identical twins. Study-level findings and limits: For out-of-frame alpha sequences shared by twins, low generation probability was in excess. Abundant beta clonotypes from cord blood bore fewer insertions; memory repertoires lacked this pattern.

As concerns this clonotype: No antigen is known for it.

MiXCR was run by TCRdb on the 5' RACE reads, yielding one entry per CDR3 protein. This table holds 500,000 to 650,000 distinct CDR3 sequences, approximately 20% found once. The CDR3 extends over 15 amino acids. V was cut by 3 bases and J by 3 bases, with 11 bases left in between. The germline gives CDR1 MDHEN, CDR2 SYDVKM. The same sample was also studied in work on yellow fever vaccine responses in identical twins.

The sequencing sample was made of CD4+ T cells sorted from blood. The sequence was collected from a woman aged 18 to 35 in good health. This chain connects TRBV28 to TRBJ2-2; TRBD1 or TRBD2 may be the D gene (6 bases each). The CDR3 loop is CASSFVGGHTGELFF. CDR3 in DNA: TGTGCCAGCAGTTTCGTAGGGGGGCACACCGGGGAGCTGTTTTTT. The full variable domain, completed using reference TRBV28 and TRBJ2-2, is DVKVTQSSRYLVKRTGEKVFLECVQDMDHENMFWYRQDPGLGLRLIYFSYDVKMKEKGDIPEGYSVSREKKERFSLILESASTNQTSMYLCASSFVGGHTGELFFGEGSRLTVL.